Listed here are 3 T cell receptor beta chains from one sample, sequenced in a study of T cell repertoires in cytomegalovirus infection. TCRdb fed the reads into MiXCR, producing one record per CDR3 protein. The repertoire holds about 920,000 distinct CDR3 sequences, with roughly 30% as singletons. The antigens these receptors bind are not known. The source material was cultured CD8+ T cells from PBMCs, sampled from culture after CMV antigen stimulation. Receptors were obtained from a human donor in good health (CMV status not recorded). Some clones in this sample may be carry-over from other donors' samples.

This sequence joins TRBV11-2 and TRBJ1-2; possibly TRBD1 for D (6 bases). Between the trimmed V and J ends, which lost 5 bases and 2 bases, there was a span of 18 bases. Per the germline V gene, CDR1 is SGHAT and CDR2 is FQNNGV. The CDR3 extends over 16 amino acids. This CDR3 reads CASSPYRELENYGYTF. CDR3 nucleotide sequence: TGTGCCAGCAGCCCATACAGGGAACTCGAGAACTATGGCTACACCTTC.

This clonotype was observed once. J is TRBJ2-2 and V is TRBV20-1; possible D gene TRBD1, 6 bases. V lost 5 bases and J 8 bases, leaving 12 bases between the germline ends. The germline gives CDR1 DFQATT, CDR2 SNEGSKA (reference sequence). The CDR3 runs 12 residues. CDR3 in DNA: TGCAGTGCTCCTCAGGGGTTGGGGGAGCTGTTTTTT. This translates into CSAPQGLGELFF.

The CDR3 nucleotides are TGCAGTGCTAGAGCAACAGTTTCCTACGAGCAGTACGTC. This translates into CSARATVSYEQYV. The rearrangement uses TRBV20-1 and TRBJ2-7; the D is unclear. CDR1 is DFQATT and CDR2 is SNEGSKA in the germline V gene (reference sequence). This CDR3 is built from 13 residues. V gave up 1 base and J gave up 1 base, with 8 bases separating them.